The 21 T cell receptor beta chains below were found in one sample sequenced in a study of T cells in Graves' hyperthyroidism and ophthalmopathy. The investigators amplified TCR beta CDR3 regions from RNA transcripts. HTBI primers were employed in a first-round RT-PCR of the TCR CDR3. TCRdb reanalysed the multiplex PCR reads using MiXCR and keeps one entry per CDR3 protein. The repertoire holds a few hundred thousand distinct CDR3 sequences, with under 15% as singletons. Sequenced: blood. Receptors originate from a woman in her 30s with Graves' hyperthyroidism.

This chain joins TRBV29-1 and TRBJ2-7, with 11 bases fitting TRBD1. This CDR3 comprises 16 residues. Germline V gene lookup returns CDR1 SQVTM and CDR2 ANQGSEA. V dropped 5 bases and J dropped 2; count of bases not matched to a gene: 11. CDR3 loop: CSVTYSDRGPPYEQYF. CDR3 in DNA: TGCAGCGTTACCTATTCGGACAGGGGGCCTCCCTACGAGCAGTACTTC.

The table lists this clonotype with many counts. The CDR3 DNA reads as TGTGCCAGCAGCAAACCGGGACTAGTCGTCCACGAGCAGTACTTC. Its protein product is CASSKPGLVVHEQYF. The chain couples TRBV3-1 to TRBJ2-7, with 8 bases matching TRBD2. In germline, CDR1 is LGHDT, CDR2 YNNKEL (reference sequence). J gave up 5 bases and V 5 bases, and 11 bases lay outside the gene matches. This CDR3 comprises 15 residues.

This clonotype appeared a few times. This chain links TRBV12-3 or TRBV12-4 with TRBJ2-1; either TRBD1 or TRBD2 may supply D (5 bases each). This CDR3 spans 12 amino acids. With 11 bases removed from V and 9 bases from J, the gap between germline ends came to 17 bases. The CDR3 loop reads CAGRDQRGEQFF. In nucleotides, the CDR3 is TGTGCCGGACGGGACCAACGGGGTGAGCAGTTCTTC.

The chain couples TRBV5-1 to TRBJ2-3, with unresolved D. Looked up from germline, CDR1 is SGHRS and CDR2 is YFSETQ. This CDR3 spans 15 amino acids. Trimming took off 6 bases at V and 6 bases at J, with 20 bases between the two ends. This chain's CDR3 is CASTPGSALIDTQYF. CDR3 in DNA: TGCGCCAGCACCCCGGGTTCCGCTTTAATCGATACGCAGTATTTT.

A few counts support this clonotype. The V and J genes are TRBV20-1 and TRBJ1-5, with a possible D match to TRBD1 (5 bases). The germline V and J ends were trimmed by 0 bases and 0 bases, with 15 bases remaining between them. Per the germline V gene, CDR1 is DFQATT and CDR2 is SNEGSKA (reference sequence). This CDR3 has 17 amino acids. CDR3 in amino acids: CSARDPRQIISNQPQHF. In DNA, the CDR3 is TGCAGTGCTAGAGACCCGAGACAGATCATTAGCAATCAGCCCCAGCATTTT.

The chain joins TRBV18 to TRBJ2-2; perhaps TRBD1 as D (6 bases). This CDR3 is built from 16 residues. Per the germline V gene, CDR1 is KGHSH and CDR2 is LQKENI. Trimming stripped 2 bases from V and 5 bases from J, with 15 bases between. Here the CDR3 DNA reads TGTGCCAGCTCACCAAATCAAGGGCAGGGGACCGGGGAGCTGTTTTTT. It is translated as CASSPNQGQGTGELFF.

This clonotype has at least ten counts. The chain combines TRBV28 with TRBJ1-2, with D possibly matching TRBD1 (5 bases). V lost 6 bases to trimming and J lost 1 base, with 9 bases between them. In germline, CDR1 is MDHEN, CDR2 SYDVKM. CDR3 length equals 13 residues. The CDR3 region is CASRDSGNYGYTF. Written as DNA, the CDR3 is TGTGCCAGCAGAGACAGTGGTAACTATGGCTACACCTTC.

A remark on this clonotype: A much larger clone lies a single base off, so this may be a read error. V gene TRBV2 combines with J gene TRBJ2-1; 10 bases are a match to TRBD1. The CDR3 length is 16 residues. Germline-derived CDR1 and CDR2 are SNHLY and FYNNEI. The CDR3 sequence: CTSILDRGGSYNEQFF. The CDR3 DNA reads TGTACCAGCATTCTGGACAGGGGGGGCTCCTACAATGAGCAGTTCTTC.

The chain links TRBV7-6 to TRBJ2-7, with D possibly being TRBD1 (5 bases). Trimming removed 1 base at V and 2 bases at J, with 18 bases between. The CDR3 runs 17 residues. Looked up from germline, CDR1 is SGHVS and CDR2 is FNYEAQ. CDR3: CASSLVSDRYYPYEQYF. The CDR3 DNA reads as TGTGCCAGCAGCTTAGTCTCTGACAGATATTATCCCTACGAGCAGTACTTC. The entire variable domain, with the rest obtained from reference TRBV7-6 and TRBJ2-7, is as follows: GAGVSQSPRYKVTKRGQDVALRCDPISGHVSLYWYRQALGQGPEFLTYFNYEAQQDKSGLPNDRFSAERPEGSISTLTIQRTEQRDSAMYRCASSLVSDRYYPYEQYFGPGTRLTVT.

Of note for this clonotype: A much larger clone lies one base from this, so it may be a read error. The chain recombines TRBV3-1 with TRBJ1-5, with 8 bases lining up with TRBD1. With V trimmed by 1 base and J by 7 bases, 6 bases remained unmatched. This CDR3 comprises 15 residues. CDR1 and CDR2 (germline): LGHDT, YNNKEL (reference sequence). The CDR3 DNA sequence: TGTGCCAGCAGCCAAGGTCAGGGGGCGGGACAGCCCCAGCATTTT. Encoded protein: CASSQGQGAGQPQHF.

This clonotype was seen at least ten times. V and J are TRBV7-2 and TRBJ2-3, with TRBD2 identical over 8 bases. There are 17 residues in the CDR3. The junction had 9 bases not matched to a gene; V was cut back by 3 bases and J by 1 base. Germline loops: CDR1 SGHTA, CDR2 FQGNSA. The CDR3 loop is CASSFPQGAGGTDTQYF. The DNA for the CDR3 is TGTGCCAGCAGCTTTCCTCAGGGAGCGGGAGGCACAGATACGCAGTATTTT.

The J gene is TRBJ1-5, the V gene TRBV20-1; no definite D call. Per germline, CDR1 DFQATT and CDR2 SNEGSKA (reference sequence). CDR3 length: 13 amino acids. Trimming shortened V by 1 base and J by 5 bases, and 9 bases separated the two germline ends. The CDR3 DNA reads as TGCAGTGCTAGAGCAAAAAGGGATCAGCCCCAGCATTTT. It codes for CSARAKRDQPQHF.

This clonotype was seen only a few times. This sequence joins TRBV4-2 and TRBJ1-1; D unresolved. With 0 bases removed from V and 1 base from J, the gap between germline ends came to 12 bases. CDR1 and CDR2 (germline): LGHNA, YNFKEQ. The CDR3 has 16 residues. The CDR3 is CASSQDFRQENTEAFF. The DNA for the CDR3 is TGTGCCAGCAGCCAAGATTTTAGGCAGGAGAACACTGAAGCTTTCTTT.

This clonotype was recorded many times. The J gene is TRBJ2-3, the V gene TRBV20-1; a weak D match, TRBD2 (6 bases). The CDR3 is made up of 15 amino acids. V lost 3 bases and J 7 bases, leaving 20 bases between the germline ends. Germline CDR1 reads DFQATT; CDR2 reads SNEGSKA (reference sequence). CDR3 region: CSASPGPPRENTQYF. CDR3 nucleotides: TGCAGTGCTAGTCCCGGGCCCCCTCGGGAGAATACGCAGTATTTT.

This clonotype occurred a few times. The chain combines TRBV5-1 with TRBJ1-6; TRBD1 matches 11 bases. This CDR3 contains 16 residues. Germline loops: CDR1 SGHRS, CDR2 YFSETQ. V was pared by 2 bases and J by 6 bases, with 4 bases of the junction left unmatched. This chain's CDR3 is CASSFGQGALNSPLHF. As DNA, the CDR3 is TGCGCCAGCAGCTTTGGACAGGGGGCACTTAATTCACCCCTCCACTTT.

The V call is TRBV10-1, the J call TRBJ1-4; a weak D match, TRBD1 (5 bases). From germline, CDR1 is WNHNN and CDR2 SYGVQD (reference sequence). V lost 7 bases to trimming and J lost 0 bases, with 24 bases between them. This CDR3 region has 19 residues. CDR3 amino acids: CASIEPVSGTDSTNEKLFF. CDR3 DNA sequence: TGCGCCAGCATTGAACCCGTAAGTGGGACGGATTCAACTAATGAAAAACTGTTTTTT.

This clonotype was counted ten times or more. Compared with germline, one end of the junction differs, possibly owing to a read error. V gene TRBV7-8 combines with J gene TRBJ2-1, with 14 bases fitting TRBD2. CDR3 size: 15 residues. Germline V gene sequence: CDR1 SGHVS, CDR2 FQNEAQ. This CDR3 is CASSLGLAGDKEQFF. DNA of the CDR3: TGTGCCAGCAGCTTGGGACTAGCGGGAGACAAGGAGCAGTTCTTC.

This rearrangement joins TRBV7-9 to TRBJ2-3; 9 bases match TRBD1. The CDR3 loop spans 14 amino acids. Germline lookup yields CDR1 SEHNR and CDR2 FQNEAQ (reference sequence). V was clipped by 5 bases and J by 6 bases; unmatched bases: 6. DNA of the CDR3: TGTGCCAGCAGCATGGGACAGGGAGGGGATACGCAGTATTTT. Translating it yields CASSMGQGGDTQYF.

This clonotype was counted only a few times. The chain links TRBV29-1 to TRBJ1-4; perhaps TRBD1 as D (6 bases). Trimming took off 5 bases at V and 5 bases at J, with 9 bases between the two ends. The CDR3 length is 12 residues. The germline gives CDR1 SQVTM, CDR2 ANQGSEA. The CDR3 bases are TGCAGCGTTAAGGGGGGAAATGAAAAACTGTTTTTT. It translates to CSVKGGNEKLFF.

V is TRBV10-3 and J is TRBJ2-1, with D perhaps assigned TRBD1 or TRBD2 (6 bases each). Germline V gives CDR1 ENHRY, CDR2 SYGVKD. V lost 0 bases and J 6 bases, leaving 15 bases between the germline ends. The CDR3 is made up of 16 amino acids. The CDR3 protein is CAISESGRGGGNEQFF. The CDR3, as DNA: TGTGCCATCAGTGAGTCGGGTCGAGGGGGAGGCAATGAGCAGTTCTTC.

CDR3 DNA: TGTGCCAGCAGCCCCACGACTATTGGGTCTGGGGCCAACGTCCTGACTTTC. Protein sequence: CASSPTTIGSGANVLTF. The chain is built from TRBV7-9 and TRBJ2-6; TRBD2 might be the D (5 bases). Germline V lookup: CDR1 SEHNR, CDR2 FQNEAQ (reference sequence). Deletions cut 5 bases from V and 1 base from J, with 15 bases between. This CDR3 contains 17 residues. Variable domain in full (rest from reference TRBV7-9 and TRBJ2-6): DTGVSQNPRHKITKRGQNVTFRCDPISEHNRLYWYRQTLGQGPEFLTYFQNEAQLEKSRLLSDRFSAERPKGSFSTLEIQRTEQGDSAMYLCASSPTTIGSGANVLTFGAGSRLTVL.